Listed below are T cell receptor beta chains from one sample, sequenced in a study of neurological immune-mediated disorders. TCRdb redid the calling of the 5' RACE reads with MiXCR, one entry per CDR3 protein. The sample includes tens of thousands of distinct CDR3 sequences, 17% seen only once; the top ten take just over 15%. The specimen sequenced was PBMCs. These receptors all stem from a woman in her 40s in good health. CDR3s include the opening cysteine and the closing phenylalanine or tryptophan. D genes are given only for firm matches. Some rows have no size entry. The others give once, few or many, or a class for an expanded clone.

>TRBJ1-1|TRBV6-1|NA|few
TGTGCCAGCAGTGAACAAGCCAGGGCGAAAGCTTTCTTT
CASSEQARAKAFF
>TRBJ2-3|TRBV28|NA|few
TGTGCCAGCAGTTTATCGGCTAGCCCCCCTACGCAGTATTTT
CASSLSASPPTQYF
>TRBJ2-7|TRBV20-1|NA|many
TGCAGTGCCACGCCCTCGGTGCGGCGGGGCAACGAGCAGTACTTC
CSATPSVRRGNEQYF
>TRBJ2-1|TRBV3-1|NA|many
TGTGCCAGCAGCCAAAGCCCGGGGGCCGACTACAATGAGCAGTTCTTC
CASSQSPGADYNEQFF
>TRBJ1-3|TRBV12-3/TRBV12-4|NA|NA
TGTGCCAGCAGTTTAGTCGGCAGGGTGAGAAACACCATATATTTT
CASSLVGRVRNTIYF
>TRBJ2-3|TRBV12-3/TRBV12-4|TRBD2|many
TGTGCCAGCAGTTTCTGGCGGGGGGTGCCCGATACGCAGTATTTT
CASSFWRGVPDTQYF
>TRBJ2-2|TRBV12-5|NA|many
TGTGCTAGTGAGGGATCCGGGGAGCTGTTTTTT
CASEGSGELFF
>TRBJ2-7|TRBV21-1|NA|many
TGTGCCAGCCCCCGCGAGCAGTACTTC
CASPREQYF
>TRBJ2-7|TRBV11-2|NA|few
TGTGCCAGCAGCTCCACGAGGGGGCGGGGGGAGCAGTACTTC
CASSSTRGRGEQYF
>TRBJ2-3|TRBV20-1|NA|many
TGCAGTGCTAGACTCCCTATGACTAGTTCGGGTACGCAGTATTTT
CSARLPMTSSGTQYF
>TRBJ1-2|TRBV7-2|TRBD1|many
TGTGCCAGCAGCCGGGACAGGGGCCCATTCTACACCTTC
CASSRDRGPFYTF
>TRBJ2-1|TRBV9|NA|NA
TGTGCCAGCAGCGACCCCCCGGGCGGACCTTACAATGAGCAGTTCTTC
CASSDPPGGPYNEQFF
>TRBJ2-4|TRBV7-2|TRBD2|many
TGTGCCCTCGGAGAGACTAGCGGAAACATTCAGTACTTC
CALGETSGNIQYF
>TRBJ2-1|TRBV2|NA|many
TGTGCCAGCGCTTACCGACCCGACGGTGAGCAGTTCTTC
CASAYRPDGEQFF
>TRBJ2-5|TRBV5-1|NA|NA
TGCGCCAGCTCCCTGGGTGGGGGCTCGGAGACCCAGTACTTC
CASSLGGGSETQYF
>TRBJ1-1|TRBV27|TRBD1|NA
TGTGCTAGCTGTTCGACAGGGTACACTGAAGCTTTCTTT
CASCSTGYTEAFF
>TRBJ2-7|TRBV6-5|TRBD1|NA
TGTGCCAGCGGAAGACAGGGGGGGACCTACGAGCAGTACTTC
CASGRQGGTYEQYF
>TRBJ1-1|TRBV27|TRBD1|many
TGTGCCAGCAGTAAGGGACCCCGGGACAGGGGTTATTTGGGCACTGAAGCTTTCTTT
CASSKGPRDRGYLGTEAFF
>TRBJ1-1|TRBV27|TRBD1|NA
TGTGCCAGCAGTTCCTCTATGACAGGGGGCGCGTACACTGAAGCTTTCTTT
CASSSSMTGGAYTEAFF
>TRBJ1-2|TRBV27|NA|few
TGTGCCAGCAGTTTATCGAGGGGAGGGACCTATGGCTACACCTTC
CASSLSRGGTYGYTF
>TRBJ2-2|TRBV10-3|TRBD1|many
TGTGCCATCAAGCCGGGACAGGGAAACACCGGGGAGCTGTTTTTT
CAIKPGQGNTGELFF
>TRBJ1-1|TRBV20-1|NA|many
TGCAGTGCTAGCCCCCCGGGACGGATGAACACTGAAGCTTTCTTT
CSASPPGRMNTEAFF
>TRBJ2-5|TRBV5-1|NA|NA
TGCGCCAGCAGCTTGGCCCAGGGCCAAGAGACCCAGTACTTC
CASSLAQGQETQYF
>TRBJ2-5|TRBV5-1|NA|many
TGCGCCAGCAGCTTGACAGGTTCTCAAGAGACCCAGTACTTC
CASSLTGSQETQYF
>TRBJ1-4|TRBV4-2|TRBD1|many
TGTGCCAGCAGCCAAGTCGGACAGGATGAAAAACTGTTTTTT
CASSQVGQDEKLFF
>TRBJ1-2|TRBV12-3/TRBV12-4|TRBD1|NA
TGTGCCAGCAGCCACAGGGGCCTTAACTATGGCTACACCTTC
CASSHRGLNYGYTF
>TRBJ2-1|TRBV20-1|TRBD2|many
TGCAGTGGCAAGCTCGGCGGGGGGGTTGATGAGCAGTTCTTC
CSGKLGGGVDEQFF
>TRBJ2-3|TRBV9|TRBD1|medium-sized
TGTGCCAGCAGCGTTCGCCGGGACAGGGCGGAAGATACGCAGTATTTT
CASSVRRDRAEDTQYF
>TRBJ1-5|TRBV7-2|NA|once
TGTGCCAGCAGCTTAGGAGGACAGAGAAGCGATCATCCCCAGCATTTT
CASSLGGQRSDHPQHF
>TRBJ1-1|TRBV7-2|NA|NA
TGTGCCAGCTTGTCCGGGGGGGGAAACACTGAAGCTTTCTTT
CASLSGGGNTEAFF
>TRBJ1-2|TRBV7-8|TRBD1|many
TGTGCCAGCAGCTCTCCGGGACAGGGCTATGGCTACACCTTC
CASSSPGQGYGYTF
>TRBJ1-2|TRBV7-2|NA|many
TGTGCCAGCAGCTTGGGGGGGAGTAACTATGGCTACACCTTC
CASSLGGSNYGYTF
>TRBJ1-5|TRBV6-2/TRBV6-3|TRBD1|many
TGTGCCAGCAGCCGGACAGGGGTGTATCAGCCCCAGCATTTT
CASSRTGVYQPQHF
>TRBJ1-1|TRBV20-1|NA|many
TGCAGTGCTAGTACTCGATTGAACACTGAAGCTTTCTTT
CSASTRLNTEAFF
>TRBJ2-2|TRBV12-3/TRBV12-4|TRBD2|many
TGTGCCAGCAGTTCCGGGGGACTAGTCGCAGGGGCAAACACCGGGGAGCTGTTTTTT
CASSSGGLVAGANTGELFF
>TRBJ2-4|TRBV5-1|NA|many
TGCGCCAGCACGGACGCAGCCAAAAACATTCAGTACTTC
CASTDAAKNIQYF
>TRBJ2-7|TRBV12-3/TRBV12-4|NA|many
TGTGCCAGCAGTTTAGACGGGCACGAGCAGTACTTC
CASSLDGHEQYF
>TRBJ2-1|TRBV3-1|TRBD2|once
TGTGCCAGCAGCCAAGATCTATATAGCCAGCGGGGGATCTCCTACAATGAGCAGTTCTTC
CASSQDLYSQRGISYNEQFF
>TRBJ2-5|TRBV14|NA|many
TGTGCCAGCAGCCAAGATCGGCTAACCCAGTACTTC
CASSQDRLTQYF
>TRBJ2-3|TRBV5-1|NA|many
TGCGCCAGCAGCTTGGCGGGTGTAGGAGATACGCAGTATTTT
CASSLAGVGDTQYF
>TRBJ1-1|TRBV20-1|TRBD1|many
TGCAGTGCCCCGGGACAGGTTAATACTGAAGCTTTCTTT
CSAPGQVNTEAFF
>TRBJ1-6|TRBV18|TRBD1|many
TGTGCCAGCTCAACAGGGGGCGGCGATTCACCCCTCCACTTT
CASSTGGGDSPLHF